The sequence of this TCR beta chain was determined in a study of blood T cell repertoires in COVID-19. The repertoire was sequenced with immunoSEQ multiplex PCR; TCRdb's copy has only in-frame clones and lacks some. Altogether about 260,000 clones are present, approximately 87% being singletons, with the ten largest covering 1.5%. J lost 4 bases, V lost 3 bases, and 5 bases had no gene match. From germline, CDR1 is SGHRS and CDR2 YFSETQ. CDR3 length equals 15 residues. The chain carries TRBV5-1 and TRBJ2-3; TRBD1 agrees at 10 bases. Sequencing used peripheral blood. This receptor was obtained from a middle-aged woman who had recovered from COVID-19. The CDR3 coding sequence is TGCGCCAGCAGCTCCCGGGACAGGGGCGCAGATACGCAGTATTTT. This sequence encodes CASSSRDRGADTQYF.